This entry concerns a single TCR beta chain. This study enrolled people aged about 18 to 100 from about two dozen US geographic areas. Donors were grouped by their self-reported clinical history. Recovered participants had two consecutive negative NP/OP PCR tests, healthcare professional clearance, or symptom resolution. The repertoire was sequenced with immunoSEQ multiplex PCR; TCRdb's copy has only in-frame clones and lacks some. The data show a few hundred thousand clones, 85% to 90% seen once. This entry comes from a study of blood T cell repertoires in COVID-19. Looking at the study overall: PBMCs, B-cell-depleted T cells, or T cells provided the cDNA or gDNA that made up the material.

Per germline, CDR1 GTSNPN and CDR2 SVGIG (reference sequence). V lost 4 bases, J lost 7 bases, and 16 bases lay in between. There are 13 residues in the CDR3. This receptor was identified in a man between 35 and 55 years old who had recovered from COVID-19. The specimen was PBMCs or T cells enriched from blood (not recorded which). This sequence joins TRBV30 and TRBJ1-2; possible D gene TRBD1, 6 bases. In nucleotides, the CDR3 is TGTGCCTGGAACCCTTCAGGGGATGGTGGCTACACCTTC. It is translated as CAWNPSGDGGYTF. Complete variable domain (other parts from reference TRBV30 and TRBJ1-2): SQTIHQWPATLVQPVGSPLSLECTVEGTSNPNLYWYRQAAGRGLQLLFYSVGIGQISSEVPQNLSASRPQDRQFILSSKKLLLSDSGFYLCAWNPSGDGGYTFGSGTRLTVV.